The sample holds many counts of the clone carrying this T cell receptor beta chain. The germline V and J ends were trimmed by 2 bases and 3 bases, with 16 bases remaining between them. The CDR3 totals 16 residues. Germline assignment: CDR1 LGHDT and CDR2 YNNKEL (reference sequence). Semi-nested PCR with Nested Universal Primer A followed constant-region reverse priming of full-length variable regions. TCRdb independently ran MiXCR on the 5' RACE reads; one entry per CDR3 protein. The table lists several thousand distinct CDR3 sequences, 30% to 40% of them singletons. This clonotype was sampled from a female donor with breast cancer. The material sequenced was tumor-infiltrating memory CD4+ T cells sorted from the breast tumor. The subset here: memory CD4+ T cells, CD4+CD45RO+CD25-. This chain connects TRBV3-1 to TRBJ1-1; D remains ambiguous. The CDR3 spells CASSQNRLGADTEAFF. The CDR3 bases are TGTGCCAGCAGCCAAAACAGACTCGGAGCGGACACTGAAGCTTTCTTT.